Listed below are T cell receptor beta chains from one sample, sequenced in a study of cytomegalovirus exposure and HLA in healthy donors. Clones were sequenced by immunoSEQ multiplex PCR, and TCRdb holds only the in-frame ones, with some missing. Among around 90,000 clones listed, about 89% were seen once. The sample taken for sequencing was PBMCs. The source of these receptors is a man aged 30 to 39 in good health and CMV-seropositive. CDR3s include the opening cysteine and the closing phenylalanine or tryptophan. A D gene is named only where the DNA matches it firmly. Rows may omit the clone size; those that give it use once, few, many or a size class.

D gene,J gene,V gene,clone size,CDR3 DNA,CDR3 protein
TRBD1,TRBJ2-5,TRBV2,few,TGTGCCAGCAGTCAGGGGGCTTACCAAGAGACCCAGTACTTC,CASSQGAYQETQYF
TRBD1,TRBJ2-7,TRBV5-1,.,TGCGCCAGCAGCGGAAAGACAGGGGGCAACTCCTACGAGCAGTACTTC,CASSGKTGGNSYEQYF
.,TRBJ1-5,TRBV5-6,.,TGTGCCAGCAGCTTGCTACCAGGGGATCAGCCCCAGCATTTT,CASSLLPGDQPQHF
TRBD1,TRBJ2-3,TRBV5-8,few,TGTGCCAGCAGCCAGGGACAGGCTAGCACAGATACGCAGTATTTT,CASSQGQASTDTQYF
TRBD2,TRBJ2-7,TRBV6-5,once,TGTGCCAGCAGTTACTCGGGGCGGGAGGGGTCCTACGAGCAGTACTTC,CASSYSGREGSYEQYF
TRBD2,TRBJ2-1,TRBV7-3,.,TGTGCCAGCAGCTTAAACACTCTAGCGGGAGCCCCCCCCGATGAGCAGTTCTTC,CASSLNTLAGAPPDEQFF
TRBD2,TRBJ2-7,TRBV4-2,.,TGTGCCAGCAGCCAAGAGCATACCCTGACTAGCGGATTCTCCTACGAGCAGTACTTC,CASSQEHTLTSGFSYEQYF
TRBD2,TRBJ2-5,TRBV5-1,.,TGCGCCAGCAGCACCCGCGGCGGGGGACTAGAAGAGACCCAGTACTTC,CASSTRGGGLEETQYF
.,TRBJ2-4,TRBV5-6,.,TGTGCCAGCAGCACACCACTGATAAAATTTGGCGGCATTCAGTACTTC,CASSTPLIKFGGIQYF
.,TRBJ1-2,TRBV6-6,.,TGTGCCAGCAGTTACTCGCAGGATCCCTTCCCATATGGCTACACCTTC,CASSYSQDPFPYGYTF
.,TRBJ2-3,TRBV30,.,TGTGCCTGGAGCGGGTGGAGCACAGATACGCAGTATTTT,CAWSGWSTDTQYF
.,TRBJ2-2,TRBV19,.,TGTGCCAGTAGTGCCCGAGGGACCGGGGAGCTGTTTTTT,CASSARGTGELFF
.,TRBJ2-2,TRBV28,.,TGTGCCAGCAGTTTTGGCTACACCGGGGAGCTGTTTTTT,CASSFGYTGELFF
TRBD2,TRBJ2-1,TRBV7-2,.,TGTGCCAGCAGCTTAGGGGGGGGGACTAGCGGGAGAGGTGAGCAGTTCTTC,CASSLGGGTSGRGEQFF
TRBD1,TRBJ2-1,TRBV15,.,TGTGCCACCAGCAGGGGGACAGGGTCCCTCTACAATGAGCAGTTCTTC,CATSRGTGSLYNEQFF
.,TRBJ2-3,TRBV19,once,TGTGCCAGTAGTTCCGACTGGGGCACAGATACGCAGTATTTT,CASSSDWGTDTQYF
.,TRBJ2-7,TRBV9,.,TGTGCCAGCAGCGCCTACTACGAGCAGTACTTC,CASSAYYEQYF
TRBD2,TRBJ2-7,TRBV4-1,.,TGCGCCAGCAGCCGGGGACTAGCGGAATACGAGCAGTACTTC,CASSRGLAEYEQYF
TRBD2,TRBJ2-7,TRBV11-2,.,TGTGCCAGCAGTCCCGGGACTAGCGGACCCTACGAGCAGTACTTC,CASSPGTSGPYEQYF
.,TRBJ1-5,TRBV28,.,TGTGCCAGCAGTTTTTGGCAGGGCGGCAATCAGCCCCAGCATTTT,CASSFWQGGNQPQHF
.,TRBJ1-2,TRBV28,once,TGTGCCAGCAGTTTAGGTACTAGAATGTATGGCTACACCTTC,CASSLGTRMYGYTF
.,TRBJ1-3,TRBV15,.,TGTGCCACCAGCAGAGAGGGCAGTCCTTTGTCTGGAAACACCATATATTTT,CATSREGSPLSGNTIYF
TRBD2,TRBJ2-5,TRBV5-1,.,TGCGCCAGCACCTTTGATAGCGGGATCCAAGAGACCCAGTACTTC,CASTFDSGIQETQYF
.,TRBJ2-6,TRBV28,.,TGTGCCAGCAGGCCCAGGGATTCCGGGGCCAACGTCCTGACTTTC,CASRPRDSGANVLTF
.,TRBJ1-5,TRBV6-5,.,TGTGCCAGCAGGCGACAGAGAAATCAGCCCCAGCATTTT,CASRRQRNQPQHF
TRBD1,TRBJ2-6,TRBV4-1,few,TGCGCCAGCAGCCAGGGACAGGCTTACTCTGGGGCCAACGTCCTGACTTTC,CASSQGQAYSGANVLTF
.,TRBJ1-1,TRBV5-1,few,TGCGCCAGCAGTGGCGGAAGCCTGAAGATGAACACTGAAGCTTTCTTT,CASSGGSLKMNTEAFF
TRBD1,TRBJ2-7,TRBV28,few,TGTGCCAGCGGACCAGGGACAGCCTACGAGCAGTACTTC,CASGPGTAYEQYF
TRBD1,TRBJ1-4,TRBV10-3,.,TGTGCCATCCGGGACAGTAATGAAAAACTGTTTTTT,CAIRDSNEKLFF
TRBD2,TRBJ2-3,TRBV7-3,few,TGTGCCAGCAGCCTGCTAGCCGCGGGAGGGGGCGATACGCAGTATTTT,CASSLLAAGGGDTQYF
TRBD1,TRBJ2-1,TRBV7-7,once,TGTGCTAGCAGCTTAGGACAGGGGGCTGGAAATGAGCAGTTCTTC,CASSLGQGAGNEQFF
.,TRBJ2-2,TRBV5-1,.,TGCGCCAGCAGCTTGACAGGGAGCCTATCGAACACCGGGGAGCTGTTTTTT,CASSLTGSLSNTGELFF
TRBD1,TRBJ1-4,TRBV7-9,.,TGTGCCAGCAGCTCTGACAGGGGTGAAAAACTGTTTTTT,CASSSDRGEKLFF
.,TRBJ1-1,TRBV7-8,few,TGTGCCAGCAGCCCGACGGGTAACACTGAAGCTTTCTTT,CASSPTGNTEAFF
.,TRBJ2-7,TRBV30,.,TGTGCCTGGAGGGGGCCCCCCTACGAGCAGTACTTC,CAWRGPPYEQYF
TRBD1,TRBJ1-1,TRBV7-9,.,TGTGCCAGCAGCCCAACAGGGGCCACTGAAGCTTTCTTT,CASSPTGATEAFF
TRBD1,TRBJ1-1,TRBV28,.,TGTGCCAGCAGTTTAGGGGACAGGGTGAACACTGAAGCTTTCTTT,CASSLGDRVNTEAFF
.,TRBJ2-2,TRBV30,.,TGTGCCTGGAGCCCCGGACTGATGAACACCGGGGAGCTGTTTTTT,CAWSPGLMNTGELFF
TRBD2,TRBJ2-7,TRBV5-1,once,TGCGCCAGCTGGGGTAGCGGGACCGACGAGCAGTACTTC,CASWGSGTDEQYF
TRBD2,TRBJ2-5,TRBV11-2,.,TGTGCCAGCAGCGGACTAGCGATTCAAGAGACCCAGTACTTC,CASSGLAIQETQYF
.,TRBJ2-7,TRBV15,.,TGTGCCACTTCGGACCCGCGGGGCAACTACGAGCAGTACTTC,CATSDPRGNYEQYF